This T cell receptor (beta chain) emerged from a study of blood T cells in healthy people across ages. On the study more broadly: Per two T cells, template switching captured roughly one barcoded beta molecule.

Every donor gave ten milliliters of peripheral blood. Isolated per sample were at least 6 million PBMCs. For the second PCR, which ran for 7 to 11 cycles, a sample-barcoded 5' primer and a J-beta primer mix were used. TCRdb fed the 5' RACE reads into MiXCR, producing one record per CDR3 protein. The sample lists approximately 800,000 distinct CDR3 sequences, around 36% seen once, with 10% to 15% in the top ten. V dropped 3 bases and J dropped 3 bases, with 6 bases sitting between them. This CDR3 spans 13 amino acids. The V gene's germline CDR1 is MGHRA and CDR2 YSYEKL. This clonotype came up many times. What it binds is not known. Points from the study as a whole: Measured against age, TCR beta diversity per million T cells decreased in a roughly linear manner.

The receptor was isolated from a man younger than 35 in good health. The chain employs TRBV4-1 and TRBJ2-4; D is possibly TRBD2 (6 bases). Source material: blood. The CDR3 region has the DNA TGCGCCAGCAGCCAGGGACTCAAAAACATTCAGTACTTC. Its translation: CASSQGLKNIQYF.